This T cell receptor beta chain was sequenced for a study of control samples from healthy donors and cancer patients. Germline CDR1 and CDR2: MDHEN and SYDVKM. Trimming pared 4 bases from V and 3 bases from J, leaving 9 bases between. CDR3 size: 13 residues. Data came from immunoSEQ multiplex PCR; TCRdb stores just in-frame clones and leaves some out. The table records some 77,000 clones, 85% to 90% of them present only once. The sequence derives from an older woman in good health. Sample: blood. The chain recombines TRBV28 with TRBJ1-1, with TRBD1 as a possible D gene (6 bases). The DNA of the CDR3 is TGTGCCAGCAGTTCTGGGGGCTACACTGAAGCTTTCTTT. Translated: CASSSGGYTEAFF.